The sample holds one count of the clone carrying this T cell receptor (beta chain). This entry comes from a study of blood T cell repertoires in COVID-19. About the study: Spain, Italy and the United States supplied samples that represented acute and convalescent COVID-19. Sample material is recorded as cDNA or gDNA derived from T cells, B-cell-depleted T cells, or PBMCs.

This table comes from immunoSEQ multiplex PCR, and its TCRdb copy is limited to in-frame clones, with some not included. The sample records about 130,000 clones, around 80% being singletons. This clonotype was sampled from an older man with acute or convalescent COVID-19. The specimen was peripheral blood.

CDR3 sequence (DNA): TGTGCCATCAGTGAGTCGAGTACAGGGTTAAGCTCCTACAATGAGCAGTTCTTC. Translation: CAISESSTGLSSYNEQFF. V is TRBV10-3 and J is TRBJ2-1; maybe TRBD1 (6 bases). V was pared by 0 bases and J by 0 bases, with 15 bases between. The CDR3 spans 18 residues. Looked up from germline, CDR1 is ENHRY and CDR2 is SYGVKD.